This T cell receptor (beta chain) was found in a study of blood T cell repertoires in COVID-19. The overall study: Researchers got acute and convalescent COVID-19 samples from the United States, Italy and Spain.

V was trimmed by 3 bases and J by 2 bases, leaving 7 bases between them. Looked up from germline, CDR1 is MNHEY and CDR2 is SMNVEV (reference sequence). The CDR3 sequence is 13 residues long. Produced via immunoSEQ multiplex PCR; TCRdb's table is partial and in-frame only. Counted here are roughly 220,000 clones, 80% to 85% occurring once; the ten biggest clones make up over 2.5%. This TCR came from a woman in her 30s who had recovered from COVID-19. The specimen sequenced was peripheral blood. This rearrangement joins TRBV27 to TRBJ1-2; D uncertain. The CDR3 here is CASSFGRNYGYTF. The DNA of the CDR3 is TGTGCCAGCAGTTTTGGCAGAAACTATGGCTACACCTTC.